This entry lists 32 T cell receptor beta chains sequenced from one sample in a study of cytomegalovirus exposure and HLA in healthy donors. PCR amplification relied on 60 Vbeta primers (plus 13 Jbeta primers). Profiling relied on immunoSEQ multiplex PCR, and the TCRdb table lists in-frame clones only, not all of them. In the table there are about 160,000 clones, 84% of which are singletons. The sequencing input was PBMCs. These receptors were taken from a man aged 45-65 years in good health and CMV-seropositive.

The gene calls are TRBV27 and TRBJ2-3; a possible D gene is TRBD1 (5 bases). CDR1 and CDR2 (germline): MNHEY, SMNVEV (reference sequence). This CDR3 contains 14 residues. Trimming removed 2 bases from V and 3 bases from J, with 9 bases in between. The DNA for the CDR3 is TGTGCCAGCAGTTTAGGGGCCTTTACAGATACGCAGTATTTT. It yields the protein CASSLGAFTDTQYF.

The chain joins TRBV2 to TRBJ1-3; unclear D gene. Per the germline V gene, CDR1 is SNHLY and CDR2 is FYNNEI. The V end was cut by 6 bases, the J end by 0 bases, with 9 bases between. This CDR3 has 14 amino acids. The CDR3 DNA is TGTGCCAGCAGGGTGGGGAGCTCTGGAAACACCATATATTTT. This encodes CASRVGSSGNTIYF.

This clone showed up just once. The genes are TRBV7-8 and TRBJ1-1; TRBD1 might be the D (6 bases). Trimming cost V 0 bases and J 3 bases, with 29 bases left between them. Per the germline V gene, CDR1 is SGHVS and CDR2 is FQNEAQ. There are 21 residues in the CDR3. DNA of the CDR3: TGTGCCAGCAGCTTAGCGAGGGATTTATCAATTACAGGGTACTCGGACACTGAAGCTTTCTTT. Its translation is CASSLARDLSITGYSDTEAFF. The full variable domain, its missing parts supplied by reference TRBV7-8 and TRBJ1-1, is GAGVSQSPRYKVAKRGQDVALRCDPISGHVSLFWYQQALGQGPEFLTYFQNEAQLDKSGLPSDRFFAERPEGSVSTLKIQRTQQEDSAVYLCASSLARDLSITGYSDTEAFFGQGTRLTVV.

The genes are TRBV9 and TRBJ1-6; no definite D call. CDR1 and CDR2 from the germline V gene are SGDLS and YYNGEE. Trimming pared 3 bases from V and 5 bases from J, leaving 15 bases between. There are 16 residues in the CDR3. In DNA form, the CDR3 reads TGTGCCAGCAGCGGAGGGCGGGGTAGAGATAATTCACCCCTCCACTTT. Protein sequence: CASSGGRGRDNSPLHF.

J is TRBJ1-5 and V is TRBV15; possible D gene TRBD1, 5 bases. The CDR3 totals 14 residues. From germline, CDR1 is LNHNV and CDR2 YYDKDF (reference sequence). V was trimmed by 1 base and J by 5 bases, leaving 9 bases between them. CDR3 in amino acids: CATSRVGGDQPQHF. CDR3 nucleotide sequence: TGTGCCACCAGCAGAGTCGGAGGGGATCAGCCCCAGCATTTT.

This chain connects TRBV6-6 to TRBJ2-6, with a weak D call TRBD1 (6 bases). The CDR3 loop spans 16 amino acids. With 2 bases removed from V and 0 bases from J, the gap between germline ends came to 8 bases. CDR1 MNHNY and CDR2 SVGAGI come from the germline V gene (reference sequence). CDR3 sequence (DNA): TGTGCCAGCAGTTACGACAGGCGCTCTGGGGCCAACGTCCTGACTTTC. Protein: CASSYDRRSGANVLTF.

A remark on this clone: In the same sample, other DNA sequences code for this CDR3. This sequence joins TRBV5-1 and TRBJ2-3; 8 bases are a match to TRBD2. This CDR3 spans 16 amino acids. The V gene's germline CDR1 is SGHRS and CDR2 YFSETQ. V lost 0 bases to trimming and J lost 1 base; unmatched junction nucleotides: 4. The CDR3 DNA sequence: TGCGCCAGCAGCTTGGGACTAGCGCTTGGCACAGATACGCAGTATTTT. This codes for CASSLGLALGTDTQYF.

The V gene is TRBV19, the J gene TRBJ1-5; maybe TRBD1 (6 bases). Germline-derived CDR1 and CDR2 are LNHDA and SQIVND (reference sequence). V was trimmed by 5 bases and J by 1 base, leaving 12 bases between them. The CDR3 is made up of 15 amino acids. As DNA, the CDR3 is TGTGCCAGTAGTCCTTGGGACACCAGCAATCAGCCCCAGCATTTT. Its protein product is CASSPWDTSNQPQHF.

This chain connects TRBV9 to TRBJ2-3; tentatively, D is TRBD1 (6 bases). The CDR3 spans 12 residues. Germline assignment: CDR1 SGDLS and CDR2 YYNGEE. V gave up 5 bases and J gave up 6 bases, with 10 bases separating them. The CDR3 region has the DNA TGTGCCAGCAGTTTTACAGGGGATACGCAGTATTTT. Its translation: CASSFTGDTQYF.

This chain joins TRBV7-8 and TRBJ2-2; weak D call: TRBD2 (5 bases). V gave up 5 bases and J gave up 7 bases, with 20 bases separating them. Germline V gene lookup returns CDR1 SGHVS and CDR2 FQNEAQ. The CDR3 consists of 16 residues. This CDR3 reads CASSPGSGRLIGELFF. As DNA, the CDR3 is TGTGCCAGCAGCCCAGGCAGCGGACGATTAATCGGGGAGCTGTTTTTT.

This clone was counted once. CDR3 nucleotide sequence: TGTGCCAGTTCGACAGGACCTTACAATGAGCAGTTCTTC. Its protein is CASSTGPYNEQFF. The V and J genes are TRBV2 and TRBJ2-1, with D possibly matching TRBD1 (6 bases). This CDR3 is 13 amino acids long. V shed 9 bases and J shed 4 bases, with 13 bases lying between them. Per the germline V gene, CDR1 is SNHLY and CDR2 is FYNNEI.

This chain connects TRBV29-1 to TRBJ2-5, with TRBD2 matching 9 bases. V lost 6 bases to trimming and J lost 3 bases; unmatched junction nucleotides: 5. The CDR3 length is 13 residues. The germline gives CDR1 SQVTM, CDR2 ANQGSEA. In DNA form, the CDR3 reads TGCAGCGTGGCTAGACTAGCGGAAGAGACCCAGTACTTC. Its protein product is CSVARLAEETQYF.

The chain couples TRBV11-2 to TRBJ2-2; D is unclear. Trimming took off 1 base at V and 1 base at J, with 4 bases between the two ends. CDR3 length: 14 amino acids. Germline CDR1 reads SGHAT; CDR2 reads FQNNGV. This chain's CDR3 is CASSLVQNTGELFF. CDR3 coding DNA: TGTGCCAGCAGCTTAGTACAGAACACCGGGGAGCTGTTTTTT.

CDR3 residues: CASSGGTGDPNEQFF. The CDR3 region has the DNA TGTGCCAGCAGCGGGGGGACAGGGGACCCCAATGAGCAGTTCTTC. The chain uses TRBV9 and TRBJ2-1; the match to TRBD1 covers 10 bases. The V gene's germline CDR1 is SGDLS and CDR2 YYNGEE. V was pared by 3 bases and J by 6 bases, with 6 bases of the junction left unmatched. The CDR3 consists of 15 residues.

CDR3 DNA sequence: TGTGCCAGCAGACCAGCCCAGGGGGCTGGCTACACCTTC. Protein: CASRPAQGAGYTF. The V and J genes are TRBV7-9 and TRBJ1-2; 8 nucleotides line up with TRBD1. Germline V lookup: CDR1 SEHNR, CDR2 FQNEAQ (reference sequence). The CDR3 has 13 amino acids. V was clipped by 6 bases and J by 7 bases; unmatched bases: 7.

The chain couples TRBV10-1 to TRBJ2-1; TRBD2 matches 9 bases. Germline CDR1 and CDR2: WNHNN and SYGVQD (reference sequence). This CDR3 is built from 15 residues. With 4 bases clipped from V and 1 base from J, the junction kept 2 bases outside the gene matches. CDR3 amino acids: CASSGLAVSYNEQFF. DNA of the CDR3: TGCGCCAGCAGTGGACTAGCGGTGTCCTACAATGAGCAGTTCTTC.

The DNA for the CDR3 is TGTGCCAGCATGGTGGGACTCCCCGTCACCTACGAGCAGTACTTC. Protein product: CASMVGLPVTYEQYF. The chain uses TRBV2 and TRBJ2-7; possible D gene TRBD2, 6 bases. This CDR3 is 15 amino acids long. V lost 7 bases to trimming and J lost 2 bases, with 18 bases between them. Germline V gene sequence: CDR1 SNHLY, CDR2 FYNNEI.

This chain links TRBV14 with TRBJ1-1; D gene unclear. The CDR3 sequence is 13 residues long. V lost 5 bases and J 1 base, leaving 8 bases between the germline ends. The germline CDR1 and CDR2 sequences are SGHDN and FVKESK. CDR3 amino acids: CASSLWRNTEAFF. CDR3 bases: TGTGCCAGCAGCTTGTGGAGGAACACTGAAGCTTTCTTT.

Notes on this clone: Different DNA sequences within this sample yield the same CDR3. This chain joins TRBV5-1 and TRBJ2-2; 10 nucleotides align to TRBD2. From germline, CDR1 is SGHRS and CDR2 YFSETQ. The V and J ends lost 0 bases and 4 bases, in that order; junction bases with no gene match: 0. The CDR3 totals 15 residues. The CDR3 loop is CASSLGTSGTGELFF. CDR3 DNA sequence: TGCGCCAGCAGCTTGGGGACTAGCGGCACCGGGGAGCTGTTTTTT.

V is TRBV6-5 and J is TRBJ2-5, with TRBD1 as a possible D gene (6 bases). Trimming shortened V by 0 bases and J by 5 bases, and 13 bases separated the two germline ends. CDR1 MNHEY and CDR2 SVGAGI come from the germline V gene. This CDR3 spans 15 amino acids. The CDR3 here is CASSYSRGLLETQYF. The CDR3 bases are TGTGCCAGCAGTTACTCGAGGGGGTTGCTTGAGACCCAGTACTTC.

The CDR3 nucleotides read TGTGCCAGCAGTTTAAAAAGGGGGAACACTGAAGCTTTCTTT. Its translation: CASSLKRGNTEAFF. The rearrangement uses TRBV27 and TRBJ1-1, with a weak D call TRBD1 (5 bases). Trimming left V 2 bases short and J 1 base short, with 8 bases between. Germline V gene data show CDR1 as MNHEY and CDR2 as SMNVEV (reference sequence). The CDR3 spans 14 residues.

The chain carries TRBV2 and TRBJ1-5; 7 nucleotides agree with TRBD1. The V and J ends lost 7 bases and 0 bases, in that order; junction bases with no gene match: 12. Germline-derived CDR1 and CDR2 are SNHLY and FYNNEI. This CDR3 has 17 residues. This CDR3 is CASNFDRDLPSNQPQHF. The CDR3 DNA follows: TGTGCCAGCAATTTCGACAGGGACCTACCTAGCAATCAGCCCCAGCATTTT.

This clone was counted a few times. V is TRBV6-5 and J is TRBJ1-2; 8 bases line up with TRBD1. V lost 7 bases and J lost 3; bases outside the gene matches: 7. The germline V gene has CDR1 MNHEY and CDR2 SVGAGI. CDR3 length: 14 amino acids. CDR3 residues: CASTPDRGDYGYTF. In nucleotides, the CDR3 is TGTGCCAGCACTCCAGACAGGGGAGACTATGGCTACACCTTC.

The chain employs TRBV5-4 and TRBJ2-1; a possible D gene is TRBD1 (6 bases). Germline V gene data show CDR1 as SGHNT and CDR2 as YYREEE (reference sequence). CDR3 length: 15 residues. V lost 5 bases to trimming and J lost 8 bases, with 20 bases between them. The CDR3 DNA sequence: TGTGCCAGCAGTTCAAGATTGGACAGTCCCCATGAGCAGTTCTTC. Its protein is CASSSRLDSPHEQFF. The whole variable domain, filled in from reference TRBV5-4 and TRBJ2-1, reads ETGVTQSPTHLIKTRGQQVTLRCSSQSGHNTVSWYQQALGQGPQFIFQYYREEENGRGNFPPRFSGLQFPNYSSELNVNALELDDSALYLCASSSRLDSPHEQFFGPGTRLTVL.

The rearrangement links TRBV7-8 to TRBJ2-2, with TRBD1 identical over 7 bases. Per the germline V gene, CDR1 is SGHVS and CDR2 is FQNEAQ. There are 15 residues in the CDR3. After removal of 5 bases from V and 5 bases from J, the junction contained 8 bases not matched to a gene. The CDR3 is CASSPAGGQTGELFF. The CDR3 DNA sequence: TGTGCCAGCAGCCCAGCAGGGGGTCAGACCGGGGAGCTGTTTTTT.

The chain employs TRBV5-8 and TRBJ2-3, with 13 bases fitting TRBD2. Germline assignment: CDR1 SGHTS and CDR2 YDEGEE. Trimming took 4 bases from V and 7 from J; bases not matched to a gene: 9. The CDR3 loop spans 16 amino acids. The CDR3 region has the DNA TGTGCCAGCAGCCACGGGACTAGCGGGATGCGGAATACGCAGTATTTT. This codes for CASSHGTSGMRNTQYF.

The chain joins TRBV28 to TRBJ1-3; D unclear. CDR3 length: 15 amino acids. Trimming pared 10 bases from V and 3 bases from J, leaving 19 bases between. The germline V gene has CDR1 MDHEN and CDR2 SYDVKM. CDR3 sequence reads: CATSRGGIHGNTIYF. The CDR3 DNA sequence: TGTGCCACCTCCAGAGGAGGGATTCATGGAAACACCATATATTTT.

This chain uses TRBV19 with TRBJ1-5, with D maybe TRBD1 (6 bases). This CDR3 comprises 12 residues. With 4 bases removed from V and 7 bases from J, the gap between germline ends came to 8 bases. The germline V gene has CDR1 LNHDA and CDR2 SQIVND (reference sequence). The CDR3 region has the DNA TGTGCCAGTAGTAACAGGGACCAGCCCCAGCATTTT. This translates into CASSNRDQPQHF. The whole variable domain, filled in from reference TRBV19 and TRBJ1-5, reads DGGITQSPKYLFRKEGQNVTLSCEQNLNHDAMYWYRQDPGQGLRLIYYSQIVNDFQKGDIAEGYSVSREKKESFPLTVTSAQKNPTAFYLCASSNRDQPQHFGDGTRLSIL.

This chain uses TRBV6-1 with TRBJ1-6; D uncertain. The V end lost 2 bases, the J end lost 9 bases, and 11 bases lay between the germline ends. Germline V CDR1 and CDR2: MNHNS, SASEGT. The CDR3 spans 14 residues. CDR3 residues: CASSEFSPSSPLHF. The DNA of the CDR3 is TGTGCCAGCAGTGAATTCAGCCCTAGTTCACCCCTCCACTTT.

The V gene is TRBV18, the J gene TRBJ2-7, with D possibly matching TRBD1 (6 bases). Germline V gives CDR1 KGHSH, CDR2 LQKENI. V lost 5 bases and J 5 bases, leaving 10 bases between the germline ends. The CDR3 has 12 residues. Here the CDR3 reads CASSEGVDEQYF. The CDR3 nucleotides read TGTGCCAGCTCAGAGGGGGTGGACGAGCAGTACTTC. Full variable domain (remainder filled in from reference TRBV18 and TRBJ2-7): NAGVMQNPRHLVRRRGQEARLRCSPMKGHSHVYWYRQLPEEGLKFMVYLQKENIIDESGMPKERFSAEFPKEGPSILRIQQVVRGDSAAYFCASSEGVDEQYFGPGTRLTVT.

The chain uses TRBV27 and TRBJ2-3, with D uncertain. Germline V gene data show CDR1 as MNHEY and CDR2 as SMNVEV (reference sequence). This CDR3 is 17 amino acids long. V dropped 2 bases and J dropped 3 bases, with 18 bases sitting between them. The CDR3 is CASSLGLRFAATDTQYF. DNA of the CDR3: TGTGCCAGCAGTTTAGGTCTAAGATTCGCCGCAACAGATACGCAGTATTTT.

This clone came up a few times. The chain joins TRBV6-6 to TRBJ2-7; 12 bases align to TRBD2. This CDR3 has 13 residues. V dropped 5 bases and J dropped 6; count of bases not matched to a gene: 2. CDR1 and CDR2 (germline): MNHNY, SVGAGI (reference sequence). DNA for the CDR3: TGTGCCAGCAGTCTAGCGGGAGGGGTCGAGCAGTACGTC. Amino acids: CASSLAGGVEQYV.